The clone carrying this T cell receptor beta chain was counted a single time. Other DNA sequences from this sample encode an identical CDR3 as well. Original handling: How many nucleated cells were present was estimated from reference gene primer amplification. Measured with immunoSEQ multiplex PCR; TCRdb has only the in-frame clones, and not every one. The V and J calls and clone size come from that table; D and trimming were worked out from the DNA. This table holds about 170,000 clones, more than 65% found once. This sample stems from a study of blood T cell repertoires in COVID-19. In the study overall: The United States, Italy and Spain supplied acute and convalescent COVID-19 samples. T cells, B-cell-depleted T cells, or PBMCs supplied cDNA or gDNA.

The sequenced sample consisted of peripheral blood. The clonotype comes from a man aged 65 to 79 with active or convalescent COVID-19.

The CDR3 DNA reads TGTGCCAGCAGCCCGGGACTAGCGGGAGAAGAGACCCAGTACTTC. It yields the protein CASSPGLAGEETQYF. V gene TRBV14 combines with J gene TRBJ2-5; 14 bases align to TRBD2. Germline loops: CDR1 SGHDN, CDR2 FVKESK. The length of the CDR3 is 15 residues. The V gene end was trimmed by 4 bases and the J gene end by 3 bases; junction bases not matched to a gene: 1.